These T cell receptor beta chains were read from a single sample in a study of OX40 agonist ivuxolimab in advanced cancers. The method was immunoSEQ multiplex PCR; TCRdb's version includes in-frame clones alone and lacks a portion of them. The top ten clones hold approximately 0.25% of a sample with under 85,000 clones, 87% of them seen once. Specimen: CD4+ or CD8+ T cells sorted from blood, collected in a trial of the OX40 agonist ivuxolimab. These TCRs come from an adult with an advanced solid tumor such as melanoma, head and neck, liver or kidney cancer. Each CDR3 is given with its conserved first and last residue. The order of the fields is clone size, V gene, D gene, J gene, CDR3 protein, CDR3 DNA. The D gene is left open where the match is weak. Expanded clones get a size class; other rows say once, few or many, or leave the size out.

NA	TRBV2	NA	TRBJ1-6	CASSEGGRHSPLHF	TGTGCCAGCAGTGAAGGGGGCAGGCATTCACCCCTCCACTTT
once	TRBV18	NA	TRBJ2-7	CASSPRGLGDEQYF	TGTGCCAGCTCACCGAGGGGTCTCGGGGACGAGCAGTACTTC
NA	TRBV27	TRBD1	TRBJ1-1	CASSLSGTALNTEAFF	TGTGCCAGCAGTTTATCAGGGACAGCCTTGAACACTGAAGCTTTCTTT
few	TRBV20-1	NA	TRBJ2-7	CSARLYEQYF	TGCAGTGCTAGGTTGTACGAGCAGTACTTC
NA	TRBV4-2	NA	TRBJ2-1	CASSQDLPSNMNSQFF	TGTGCCAGCAGCCAAGATCTCCCGTCTAATATGAATAGTCAGTTCTTC
NA	TRBV6-5	NA	TRBJ2-6	CASSYSELTGANVLTF	TGTGCCAGCAGTTACTCCGAACTTACAGGGGCCAACGTCCTGACTTTC
NA	TRBV5-1	NA	TRBJ2-7	CASSLAPASEQYF	TGCGCCAGCAGCTTGGCACCGGCGTCCGAGCAGTACTTC
NA	TRBV6-5	NA	TRBJ2-1	CASSYGYLNEQFF	TGTGCCAGCAGTTACGGGTATTTGAATGAGCAGTTCTTC
NA	TRBV7-6	NA	TRBJ2-6	CASSSGANVLTF	TGTGCCAGCAGCTCTGGGGCCAACGTCCTGACTTTC
once	TRBV7-8	NA	TRBJ2-1	CASSRLTGNEQFF	TGTGCCAGCAGCCGACTAACCGGGAATGAGCAGTTCTTC
NA	TRBV6-5	TRBD1	TRBJ1-2	CATGWTGGDYTF	TGTGCCACCGGGTGGACAGGGGGGGACTACACCTTC
NA	TRBV5-4	NA	TRBJ2-1	CASSLDYNEQFF	TGTGCCAGCAGCCTGGACTACAATGAGCAGTTCTTC
NA	TRBV5-1	TRBD2	TRBJ2-1	CASRGLASSNEQFF	TGCGCCAGTAGGGGACTAGCGAGTTCCAATGAGCAGTTCTTC
NA	TRBV10-3	TRBD1	TRBJ1-3	CAIRDGTGSGNTIYF	TGTGCCATCAGAGACGGGACAGGCTCTGGAAACACCATATATTTT
NA	TRBV28	NA	TRBJ2-7	CASSRFGPYEQYF	TGTGCCAGCTCACGGTTCGGACCCTACGAGCAGTACTTC